Listed here are 17 T cell receptor beta chains from one sample, sequenced in a study of blood T cells in healthy people across ages. Through a sample-barcoded 5' primer and a J-beta primer mix, a second PCR was run for roughly 6 to 11 cycles. TCRdb reprocessed the 5' RACE reads via MiXCR and lists one record per CDR3 protein. The sample lists nearly 800,000 distinct CDR3 sequences, more than 55% occurring once. The sequencing input was blood. The source of these receptors is a man aged 35-49 years in good health.

The V call is TRBV9, the J call TRBJ2-5; D not certain. Trimming took off 0 bases at V and 0 bases at J, with 6 bases between the two ends. This CDR3 spans 14 amino acids. Germline values: CDR1 SGDLS, CDR2 YYNGEE. DNA for the CDR3: TGTGCCAGCAGCGTAGGGGCCCACCAAGAGACCCAGTACTTC. It encodes CASSVGAHQETQYF.

As for this clonotype: The junction does not match germline at one end; this may be a read error. V and J are TRBV28 and TRBJ1-2, with TRBD1 matching 7 bases. Germline V gene sequence: CDR1 MDHEN, CDR2 SYDVKM. There are 13 residues in the CDR3. The DNA for the CDR3 is TGTGCCGGCAGTCAACAGGGGAGCTATGGCTACACCTTC. This gives the protein CAGSQQGSYGYTF.

This clonotype was seen a few times. Germline is not matched at one junction end, which may reflect a read error. The J gene is TRBJ2-5, the V gene TRBV7-8; 9 bases are shared with TRBD1. The germline V gene encodes CDR1 SGHVS and CDR2 FQNEAQ. The CDR3 extends over 17 amino acids. The CDR3 nucleotides read TGTGCCAGCAGCCGAGCGGGGACAGGGACGTTGCAAGGGACCCAGTACTTC. Translation gives CASSRAGTGTLQGTQYF.

In the case of this clonotype: A junction end diverges from the germline sequence, so it may reflect a read error. The chain employs TRBV5-1 and TRBJ1-5; D is uncertain. Germline CDR1 is SGHRS and CDR2 is YFSETQ. This CDR3 region has 14 residues. The CDR3 region is CASSLPSGNQPQHF. CDR3 coding DNA: TGCGCCAGCAGCTTGCCATCCGGCAACCAGCCCCAGCATTTT.

The chain recombines TRBV7-2 with TRBJ2-1, with 10 positions matching TRBD2. CDR1 and CDR2 (germline): SGHTA, FQGNSA. This CDR3 spans 19 amino acids. V trimming: 0 bases; J trimming: 2 bases; junction bases outside the gene matches: 10. As DNA, the CDR3 is TGTGCCAGCAGCTTAGCGGTAGGTCTAGCGGGAGTCACCTACAATGAGCAGTTCTTC. This codes for CASSLAVGLAGVTYNEQFF.

Only a few counts were recorded for this clonotype. The chain employs TRBV20-1 and TRBJ2-6, with TRBD1 matching over 8 bases. This CDR3 is 17 amino acids long. V lost 6 bases and J lost 1; bases outside the gene matches: 11. The germline V gene encodes CDR1 DFQATT and CDR2 SNEGSKA (reference sequence). The CDR3, as DNA: TGCAGTGCCCCGGAAGGACAGGGAGAGTCTGGGGCCAACGTCCTGACTTTC. This encodes CSAPEGQGESGANVLTF.

This clonotype has a handful of counts. The rearrangement uses TRBV29-1 and TRBJ2-3, with D hard to call. CDR3 length equals 11 residues. V was pared by 8 bases and J by 2 bases, with 8 bases between. Germline CDR1 and CDR2: SQVTM and ANQGSEA. CDR3 DNA: TGCAGCCTACAGCTCACAGATACGCAGTATTTT. Residues: CSLQLTDTQYF.

The chain is built from TRBV7-9 and TRBJ2-1; no clear D gene. The germline V and J ends were trimmed by 4 bases and 7 bases, with 17 bases remaining between them. Germline V lookup: CDR1 SEHNR, CDR2 FQNEAQ (reference sequence). The CDR3 is 15 amino acids. The CDR3 loop is CASSSVPPQLNEQFF. The CDR3 bases are TGTGCCAGCAGCTCCGTCCCTCCCCAATTAAATGAGCAGTTCTTC.

The rearrangement uses TRBV5-1 and TRBJ2-3; tentatively, D is TRBD2 (5 bases). Trimming pared 7 bases from V and 4 bases from J, leaving 19 bases between. The germline V gene encodes CDR1 SGHRS and CDR2 YFSETQ. CDR3 length: 15 amino acids. The DNA for the CDR3 is TGCGCCAGCGGTGAGAGGGAAGGTATCCCAGATACGCAGTATTTT. Translating it yields CASGEREGIPDTQYF.

This clonotype has only a few counts. The rearrangement links TRBV29-1 to TRBJ1-1; the D is unclear. CDR3 length equals 11 residues. Trimming cost V 5 bases and J 5 bases, with 9 bases left between them. Looked up from germline, CDR1 is SQVTM and CDR2 is ANQGSEA. The DNA for the CDR3 is TGCAGCGTTCAGGAGGGAACTGAAGCTTTCTTT. Translated: CSVQEGTEAFF.

This clonotype was observed once. The chain couples TRBV25-1 to TRBJ1-4; D call uncertain. The V and J ends lost 5 bases and 8 bases respectively, with 24 bases between them. The CDR3 has 17 amino acids. Germline V gene sequence: CDR1 MGHDK, CDR2 SYGVNS. CDR3 protein: CASSSRMNGVFGEKLFF. CDR3 nucleotide sequence: TGTGCCAGCAGTTCGAGGATGAACGGTGTTTTTGGGGAAAAACTGTTTTTT.

This chain joins TRBV20-1 and TRBJ2-3; a possible D gene is TRBD1 (5 bases). V was trimmed by 1 base and J by 1 base, leaving 12 bases between them. Looked up from germline, CDR1 is DFQATT and CDR2 is SNEGSKA (reference sequence). This CDR3 is 15 amino acids long. CDR3 DNA: TGCAGTGCTAGAGCTCCTTTAGGGGGCACAGATACGCAGTATTTT. Its translation: CSARAPLGGTDTQYF.

This sequence joins TRBV11-3 and TRBJ2-7; D is ambiguous. Germline V gene data show CDR1 as SGHNT and CDR2 as YENEEA. The length of the CDR3 is 12 residues. The V end lost 5 bases, the J end lost 7 bases, and 12 bases lay between the germline ends. CDR3 nucleotide sequence: TGTGCCAGCAGCCGAACCTCCCAAGAGCAGTACTTC. Its translation: CASSRTSQEQYF.

A single count supports this clonotype. The rearrangement joins TRBV20-1 to TRBJ2-5; tentatively, D is TRBD1 (6 bases). This CDR3 spans 15 amino acids. Germline loops: CDR1 DFQATT, CDR2 SNEGSKA (reference sequence). V lost 5 bases and J lost 11, with 27 bases in between. The CDR3 DNA is TGCAGTGCTGCAGTCTGGGGCAGGGGCATTTGGGAGCAGTACTTC. It codes for CSAAVWGRGIWEQYF.

This clonotype occurred a few times. This chain joins TRBV20-1 and TRBJ2-7; TRBD2 agrees at 7 bases. The CDR3 covers 14 residues. V gave up 5 bases and J gave up 4 bases; unmatched junction bases: 11. CDR1 is DFQATT and CDR2 is SNEGSKA in the germline V gene (reference sequence). The DNA of the CDR3 is TGCAGTGCTCCCTCGCGGTGGGGAGGGTACGAGCAGTACTTC. This translates into CSAPSRWGGYEQYF.

This clonotype was counted only a few times. V gene TRBV10-3 combines with J gene TRBJ2-5, with 11 positions matching TRBD2. The CDR3 consists of 15 residues. The V gene's germline CDR1 is ENHRY and CDR2 SYGVKD. V shed 7 bases and J 1 base; nucleotides not matched to a gene: 5. For the CDR3, the DNA is TGTGCCATCACCACCGGGACTAGCGGCCAAGAGACCCAGTACTTC. Translating it yields CAITTGTSGQETQYF.

The chain is built from TRBV5-1 and TRBJ1-1, with D unclear. The V end was cut by 4 bases, the J end by 1 base, with 11 bases between. The CDR3 length is 14 residues. Germline CDR1 SGHRS, CDR2 YFSETQ. CDR3 sequence (DNA): TGCGCCAGCAGCCCGGTACGAGAGAACACTGAAGCTTTCTTT. It yields the protein CASSPVRENTEAFF.